These T cell receptor beta chains were read from a single sample in a study of beta chain features in type 1 diabetes. Generated by immunoSEQ multiplex PCR, the TCRdb table keeps only in-frame clones and is missing some. The table includes about 59,000 clones, about 60% detected once. Sequencing was performed on Tregs from blood. These receptors were taken from a woman aged 18 to 35 in good health. Each CDR3 is given with its conserved first and last residue. The order of the fields is D gene, J gene, V gene, clone size, CDR3 DNA, CDR3 protein. A D gene is named only where the DNA matches it firmly. The size entry is marked missing in some rows and otherwise reads once, few, many or a size class.

- TRBJ1-1 TRBV6-6 - TGTGCCAGCTCTCCGGGGGGGGGCTACACTGAAGCTTTCTTT CASSPGGGYTEAFF
TRBD1 TRBJ1-2 TRBV7-2 - TGTGCCAGCAGCTTAGGGGCAGGGGGATACACCTTC CASSLGAGGYTF
TRBD1 TRBJ2-2 TRBV18 - TGTGCCAGCTCACCCAGGACAGGGAGGACCGGGGAGCTGTTTTTT CASSPRTGRTGELFF
TRBD1 TRBJ2-3 TRBV2 - TGTGCCAGCACCGACTGGCAGGGGGCCGCAGATACGCAGTATTTT CASTDWQGAADTQYF
- TRBJ2-1 TRBV5-1 - TGCGCCAGCAGCTTACAGGGTGGGGGGGTAAATGAGCAGTTCTTC CASSLQGGGVNEQFF
- TRBJ1-1 TRBV30 - TGTGCCTGGAGTGTAGGAGGGCGCGGTTCATCGAACACTGAAGCTTTCTTT CAWSVGGRGSSNTEAFF
TRBD2 TRBJ2-5 TRBV5-1 - TGCGCCAGCAGCTTGGGACTAGCGGGCCAAGAGACCCAGTACTTC CASSLGLAGQETQYF
- TRBJ2-5 TRBV11-1 few TGTGCCAGCAGCCTAAGAGAGACCCAGTACTTC CASSLRETQYF
- TRBJ2-3 TRBV7-3 few TGTGCCAGCAGCTCGCCGGGACACCCGACAGATACGCAGTATTTT CASSSPGHPTDTQYF
- TRBJ2-3 TRBV2 few TGTGCCAGCAGTGACTGGGCCACAGATACGCAGTATTTT CASSDWATDTQYF
TRBD1 TRBJ2-1 TRBV7-2 - TGTGCCAGCAGCTTAGCCGGGACAGTTTACAATGAGCAGTTCTTC CASSLAGTVYNEQFF
- TRBJ2-5 TRBV2 - TGTGCCAGCAGTGATGCTAGCGTGTTGGAGACCCAGTACTTC CASSDASVLETQYF
- TRBJ2-1 TRBV10-3 few TGTGCCATCAGTCGGGACAATGAGCAGTTCTTC CAISRDNEQFF
TRBD2 TRBJ2-5 TRBV6-5 - TGTGCCAGCACCGGACTAGCGGGTATTGAGACCCAGTACTTC CASTGLAGIETQYF
TRBD2 TRBJ2-2 TRBV5-1 few TGCGCCAGCAGCTTGGACACTAGCGGGGGGGCCCTTGACGGGGAGCTGTTTTTT CASSLDTSGGALDGELFF
TRBD2 TRBJ2-5 TRBV7-2 - TGTGCCAGCAGCTTAACCCTGGGGGGGGAAGAGACCCAGTACTTC CASSLTLGGEETQYF
- TRBJ2-7 TRBV5-1 few TGCGCCAGCAGCCCCTCGAGAGGGCTCTCCTACGAGCAGTACTTC CASSPSRGLSYEQYF
- TRBJ1-1 TRBV16 once TGTGCCAGCAGCTCTGACAGGAACACTGAAGCTTTCTTT CASSSDRNTEAFF
TRBD2 TRBJ2-5 TRBV7-3 - TGTGCCAGCAGTCCTCTAGCGGGGGGCCTTCTGGCCCAGTACTTC CASSPLAGGLLAQYF
- TRBJ2-5 TRBV7-9 few TGTGCCAGCAGCTGGCGGTGGGAGACCCAGTACTTC CASSWRWETQYF
- TRBJ2-7 TRBV30 - TGTGCCTGGAGTGGGTGGGGACTCACCTACGAGCAGTACTTC CAWSGWGLTYEQYF
TRBD1 TRBJ2-7 TRBV5-6 - TGTGCCAGCAGCATCCCGGGACAGGGGATCTACGAGCAGTACTTC CASSIPGQGIYEQYF
- TRBJ1-4 TRBV19 - TGTGCCAGCGAGCGTAATGAAAAACTGTTTTTT CASERNEKLFF
- TRBJ1-2 TRBV6-6 - TGTGCCAGCAGTTCCCAGACACGGGGCTACACCTTC CASSSQTRGYTF
TRBD1 TRBJ2-2 TRBV6-1 few TGTGCCAGCAACCGACAGGGATCTAACGGGGAGCTGTTTTTT CASNRQGSNGELFF
- TRBJ2-3 TRBV7-9 - TGTGCCAGCAGCTTATTGGGAGCGTGGCGCACAGATACGCAGTATTTT CASSLLGAWRTDTQYF
- TRBJ2-1 TRBV30 - TGTGCCTGGGACTCCCAGGGACTCTTGAGCTCCTACAATGAGCAGTTCTTC CAWDSQGLLSSYNEQFF
TRBD1 TRBJ2-5 TRBV5-1 - TGCGCCAGCAGGACAGGGTCATCCCAAGAGACCCAGTACTTC CASRTGSSQETQYF
TRBD1 TRBJ2-5 TRBV30 - TGTGCCTGGAGTGCCGGGACAGGGTATGTTGAGACCCAGTACTTC CAWSAGTGYVETQYF
TRBD2 TRBJ2-7 TRBV9 few TGTGCCAGCAGCGTAGAAGGCTCGAGGACTAGCGGGAGGAAGAACGAGCAGTACTTC CASSVEGSRTSGRKNEQYF
- TRBJ1-1 TRBV5-6 - TGTGCCAGCAGCTTATTAGCTTTGAACACTGAAGCTTTCTTT CASSLLALNTEAFF
TRBD2 TRBJ2-1 TRBV5-1 - TGCGCCAGCAGCCCCGGACTAGTCTACAATGAGCAGTTCTTC CASSPGLVYNEQFF
- TRBJ2-2 TRBV30 - TGTGCCTGGAGTGGAGGAGGTTTTAGGTACACCGGGGAGCTGTTTTTT CAWSGGGFRYTGELFF
TRBD2 TRBJ2-1 TRBV6-5 - TGTGCCAGCAGTTACTCTGGACTAGCGGGGGGCCATGAGCAGTTCTTC CASSYSGLAGGHEQFF
- TRBJ2-5 TRBV5-1 - TGCGCCAGCAGCTTGATAGGGGGGGAGCAGTACTTC CASSLIGGEQYF
TRBD1 TRBJ2-7 TRBV10-3 - TGTGCCATCAACGAGGGGGCTACCTACGAGCAGTACTTC CAINEGATYEQYF
- TRBJ1-6 TRBV7-2 few TGTGCCAGCAGCTTAGGTACAAATTCACCCCTCCACTTT CASSLGTNSPLHF
- TRBJ2-6 TRBV18 - TGTGCCAGCTCACTTTCAGGGGTAGGGGCCAACGTCCTGACTTTC CASSLSGVGANVLTF
TRBD1 TRBJ2-7 TRBV7-2 few TGTGCCAGCGCACCCACTGGACAGGCTTTTGAGCAGTACTTC CASAPTGQAFEQYF
- TRBJ2-7 TRBV4-1 - TGCGCCAGCAGCGGAACGGGAGCCTCCACCTACGAGCAGTACTTC CASSGTGASTYEQYF
- TRBJ2-3 TRBV5-1 once TGCGCCAGCAGGTCGGACACTAGCACAGATACGCAGTATTTT CASRSDTSTDTQYF
- TRBJ2-7 TRBV7-8 - TGTGCCAGCAGCTTACGCAGCGGTACCTACGAGCAGTACTTC CASSLRSGTYEQYF
- TRBJ1-2 TRBV5-1 - TGCGCCAGCAGCTCCACGGGGATTTTCAACTATGGCTACACCTTC CASSSTGIFNYGYTF
- TRBJ2-5 TRBV5-8 - TGTGCCAGCAGCCTAATCCCGGGAGAGACCCAGTACTTC CASSLIPGETQYF
TRBD2 TRBJ2-4 TRBV6-4 - TGTGCCAGCGAGAGCGGGGGGACCCCAAACATTCAGTACTTC CASESGGTPNIQYF
TRBD2 TRBJ2-3 TRBV5-1 - TGCGCCAGCAGCGGGGCACTAGCGGGGGGCCCGAGCACAGATACGCAGTATTTT CASSGALAGGPSTDTQYF
TRBD1 TRBJ2-5 TRBV7-2 - TGTGCCAGCAGCTTAGCGCTACAGGGGGCGGGGGAGACCCAGTACTTC CASSLALQGAGETQYF
- TRBJ1-1 TRBV6-1 few TGTGCCAGCAGAGACAGGACTGAAGCTTTCTTT CASRDRTEAFF
- TRBJ1-5 TRBV19 - TGTGCCAGTACGGCAGGGGTAGGTCAGCCCCAGCATTTT CASTAGVGQPQHF
- TRBJ1-1 TRBV5-1 medium-sized TGCGCCAGCAGCTTCGGGAGGACGGAAGCTTTCTTT CASSFGRTEAFF
- TRBJ2-1 TRBV27 - TGTGCCAGCAGTTTATCGATCGCCAGGGTTACCAATGAGCAGTTCTTC CASSLSIARVTNEQFF
TRBD2 TRBJ2-3 TRBV6-5 - TGTGCCAGCAGACTAGCGGGAGAGACAGATACGCAGTATTTT CASRLAGETDTQYF